This entry is about one TCR beta chain. Its target is not known. The sample originates from a study of CXCR3-negative and CXCR3-positive naive CD8 T cells. Study results and limitations: Memory cells diverged, while naive CXCR3-positive and CXCR3-negative cells had similar TRBV-TRBJ usage.

The TRB libraries of cDNA were built by UMI-labeled 5' RACE. After re-calling the 5' RACE reads, TCRdb lists one entry per CDR3 protein, DNA absent. There are roughly 70,000 distinct CDR3 sequences in the sample, with approximately 1.5% held by the top ten. CDR1 is LGHNA and CDR2 is YSLEER in the germline V gene. The length of the CDR3 is 15 residues. This TCR was recovered from a human donor in good health. Some clones in this sample may be carry-over from other donors' samples. The sequenced sample consisted of naive CXCR3- CD8+ T cells from blood. Subset reported: CD45RO-CCR7+CD27+CD95- naive CD8+ T cells lacking CXCR3 (TNR3-). The chain carries TRBV4-3 and TRBJ2-7; the TCRdb call, TRBD1, lacks DNA for checking. The CDR3 region is CASSQDRVPHYEQYF.